This section outlines one TCR beta chain sequence together with its context. This entry is derived from a study of blood T cell repertoires in COVID-19. The overall study: Acute and convalescent COVID-19 samples came from the United States, Italy and Spain. From T cells, B-cell-depleted T cells, or PBMCs came the material, which was cDNA or gDNA.

The authors' processing: Nucleated cell number was recorded as an estimate derived from reference gene primer amplification. Only in-frame clones appear in the TCRdb table, and some are missing; sequencing was by immunoSEQ multiplex PCR. The V and J calls and the clone size are those of that table, but D and trimming were determined from the DNA. The sample has a few hundred thousand clones; approximately 88% are singletons. The CDR3 runs to 15 residues. V lost 1 base and J 5 bases, leaving 12 bases between the germline ends. Germline V gives CDR1 SEHNR, CDR2 FQNEAQ (reference sequence). V usage is TRBV7-9 and J usage is TRBJ1-5; D is unclear. The TCR originated in a woman in her twenties or thirties with COVID-19, enrolled during active disease. Source material: peripheral blood. The CDR3 DNA is TGTGCCAGCAGCTTAGGGGAGGTCGGCGATCAGCCCCAGCATTTT. Translated: CASSLGEVGDQPQHF. The full variable domain, its missing parts supplied by reference TRBV7-9 and TRBJ1-5, is DTGVSQNPRHKITKRGQNVTFRCDPISEHNRLYWYRQTLGQGPEFLTYFQNEAQLEKSRLLSDRFSAERPKGSFSTLEIQRTEQGDSAMYLCASSLGEVGDQPQHFGDGTRLSIL.